This TCR beta chain came from a study of blood T cell repertoires in COVID-19. Study summary: Specimens from acute and convalescent COVID-19 originated in the United States, Italy and Spain.

Per germline, CDR1 SNHLY and CDR2 FYNNEI. The CDR3 is 14 residues long. Losses at the gene ends were 10 bases for V and 0 bases for J; bases not matched to a gene: 5. Profiled with immunoSEQ multiplex PCR; TCRdb holds only in-frame clones, not every one. The sample lists roughly 200,000 clones, around 83% occurring once. The chain has TRBV2 and TRBJ2-1; 8 nucleotides match TRBD2. The sequence was obtained from a woman between 55 and 75 years old with acute or convalescent COVID-19. Sequencing was done on a sample of peripheral blood. CDR3 DNA: TGTGCCACAAGAAGCGGGAGCTCCTACAATGAGCAGTTCTTC. This encodes CATRSGSSYNEQFF.